Shown below are 13 T cell receptor beta chains from a single sample sequenced in a study of technical replicates of blood from a handful of donors. Libraries were prepared by immunoSEQ multiplex PCR; TCRdb keeps only in-frame clonotypes and omits some of them. In the table there are 75,000 to 90,000 clones, more than 85% of which are singletons. Sequenced material: T cells isolated from PBMCs. Source of these receptors: a human donor in good health.

V and J are TRBV29-1 and TRBJ2-3, with a tentative D call TRBD2 (5 bases). Germline V gene lookup returns CDR1 SQVTM and CDR2 ANQGSEA. With 7 bases removed from V and 4 bases from J, the gap between germline ends came to 12 bases. The CDR3 is 12 residues long. CDR3 bases: TGCAGCGCCGAGGGAGTTGCAGATACGCAGTATTTT. The encoded protein is CSAEGVADTQYF.

The chain has TRBV5-4 and TRBJ1-2, with TRBD1 as a possible D gene (5 bases). This CDR3 has 16 residues. Germline CDR1 SGHNT, CDR2 YYREEE (reference sequence). V lost 0 bases, J lost 4 bases, and 16 bases lay in between. CDR3 bases: TGTGCCAGCAGCTTGGTGCAGGGTGCATATATCTATGGCTACACCTTC. Protein product: CASSLVQGAYIYGYTF.

The chain uses TRBV6-5 and TRBJ1-4; no clear D. V dropped 4 bases and J dropped 7 bases, with 7 bases sitting between them. CDR1 is MNHEY and CDR2 is SVGAGI in the germline V gene. The CDR3 loop spans 12 amino acids. The CDR3 DNA reads as TGTGCCAGCAGTTTCGATAGTGAAAAACTGTTTTTT. Translation: CASSFDSEKLFF.

The genes are TRBV25-1 and TRBJ1-1; 10 bases align to TRBD1. J gave up 7 bases and V 8 bases, and 7 bases lay outside the gene matches. The germline gives CDR1 MGHDK, CDR2 SYGVNS. This CDR3 has 13 residues. The CDR3, as DNA: TGTGCCAGCGTAGGGACAGGGGAGAGTGAAGCTTTCTTT. Translating it yields CASVGTGESEAFF.

The rearrangement uses TRBV6-5 and TRBJ2-3; possible D gene TRBD2, 6 bases. CDR1 and CDR2 from the germline V gene are MNHEY and SVGAGI. V was trimmed by 7 bases and J by 5 bases, leaving 16 bases between them. The CDR3 is made up of 14 amino acids. In nucleotides, the CDR3 is TGTGCCAGCAACCCAGACGGGAGACAAGATACGCAGTATTTT. Its translation is CASNPDGRQDTQYF.

The chain combines TRBV19 with TRBJ1-4, with D unclear. With 6 bases removed from V and 2 bases from J, the gap between germline ends came to 7 bases. Germline V gene sequence: CDR1 LNHDA, CDR2 SQIVND (reference sequence). The CDR3 consists of 13 residues. CDR3 in amino acids: CASREVTNEKLFF. DNA of the CDR3: TGTGCCAGTAGAGAGGTCACTAATGAAAAACTGTTTTTT.

This clone was recorded once. The chain links TRBV6-5 to TRBJ1-1; D unclear. The V and J ends lost 7 bases and 6 bases respectively, with 9 bases between them. Germline assignment: CDR1 MNHEY and CDR2 SVGAGI. This CDR3 contains 11 residues. CDR3 amino acids: CASKEVAEAFF. The CDR3 bases are TGTGCCAGCAAAGAGGTTGCTGAAGCTTTCTTT.

Here the CDR3 reads CASSRDSTYEQYF. The CDR3 DNA follows: TGTGCCAGTAGCCGAGACTCTACCTACGAGCAGTACTTC. The chain combines TRBV19 with TRBJ2-7; D is uncertain. CDR3 length: 13 residues. With 6 bases removed from V and 2 bases from J, the gap between germline ends came to 11 bases. Germline V gene lookup returns CDR1 LNHDA and CDR2 SQIVND (reference sequence).

The chain combines TRBV27 with TRBJ2-7; 7 nucleotides agree with TRBD1. CDR1 and CDR2 (germline): MNHEY, SMNVEV (reference sequence). Trimming at V came to 6 bases and at J to 3 bases, leaving 5 bases not matched to a gene. This CDR3 contains 13 residues. CDR3 DNA: TGTGCCAGCAGGCGGACAGGACTCTACGAGCAGTACTTC. Protein product: CASRRTGLYEQYF.

This chain joins TRBV5-6 and TRBJ2-2; D remains unclear. The germline gives CDR1 SGHDT, CDR2 YYEEEE. The V and J ends lost 2 bases and 3 bases respectively, with 11 bases between them. This CDR3 comprises 15 residues. In DNA form, the CDR3 reads TGTGCCAGCAGCTTTGAGGCCCTCGACACCGGGGAGCTGTTTTTT. Its protein is CASSFEALDTGELFF. The full variable domain, completed using reference TRBV5-6 and TRBJ2-2, is DAGVTQSPTHLIKTRGQQVTLRCSPKSGHDTVSWYQQALGQGPQFIFQYYEEEERQRGNFPDRFSGHQFPNYSSELNVNALLLGDSALYLCASSFEALDTGELFFGEGSRLTVL.

This chain links TRBV19 with TRBJ1-2; 12 bases map to TRBD1. This CDR3 has 15 residues. Germline V gives CDR1 LNHDA, CDR2 SQIVND (reference sequence). J was trimmed by 7 bases and V by 7 bases; bases with no gene match: 10. For the CDR3, the DNA is TGTGCCAGTATCATGGGGACAGGGGGCCTAGGTGGCTACACCTTC. This translates into CASIMGTGGLGGYTF.

This chain uses TRBV27 with TRBJ1-4, with D tentatively TRBD1 (5 bases). Germline V lookup: CDR1 MNHEY, CDR2 SMNVEV (reference sequence). The CDR3 runs to 13 residues. Trimming shortened V by 11 bases and J by 3 bases, and 13 bases separated the two germline ends. The CDR3 nucleotides are TGTGCCTCAACGCGGGGCCCTAATGAAAAACTGTTTTTT. Its translation is CASTRGPNEKLFF.

A note on this clone: An end of the junction does not agree with germline; a read error may underlie this. The chain carries TRBV5-4 and TRBJ2-5; 7 nucleotides match TRBD1. The CDR3 covers 14 residues. Germline V gene data show CDR1 as SGHNT and CDR2 as YYREEE (reference sequence). The CDR3: CASSRDSYQETQYF. The CDR3, as DNA: TGTGCCAGCAGCCGGGACAGCTACCAGGAGACCCAGTACTTC.